This is a list of T cell receptor beta chains from one sample in a study of shared clonotypes between healthy human individuals. Clones were read by immunoSEQ multiplex PCR, and TCRdb kept only the in-frame ones, dropping some. The sample has about a million clones, around 74% seen once. Material for sequencing was memory CD4+ T cells sorted from blood. The source of these receptors is a man younger than 35 in good health. The CDR3 runs from the conserved cysteine through the conserved F or W. The order of the fields is V gene, J gene, D gene, clone size, CDR3 protein, CDR3 DNA. D genes are given only for firm matches. Size values are once, few and many counts, or a class for expanded clones, and some rows have none.

TRBV6-6	TRBJ2-7	NA	NA	CASGGGREQYF	TGTGCCAGCGGAGGGGGGAGAGAGCAGTACTTC
TRBV4-3	TRBJ2-6	NA	NA	CASSQDTSTISGANVLTF	TGCGCCAGCAGCCAAGATACTTCGACAATCTCTGGGGCCAACGTCCTGACTTTC
TRBV19	TRBJ2-2	TRBD2	once	CASSIGTSPSNTGELFF	TGTGCCAGTAGTATTGGGACTAGCCCTTCGAACACCGGGGAGCTGTTTTTT
TRBV28	TRBJ2-7	NA	NA	CASSFRGSSSYEQYF	TGTGCCAGCAGTTTCAGGGGTTCATCCTCCTACGAGCAGTACTTC
TRBV27	TRBJ1-2	TRBD1	few	CASSLKGGPLDYTF	TGTGCCAGCAGTTTAAAAGGGGGCCCTTTGGACTACACCTTC
TRBV6-5	TRBJ2-7	NA	NA	CASRRDGNLYEQYF	TGTGCCAGCAGACGCGACGGGAATCTGTACGAGCAGTACTTC
TRBV6-4	TRBJ2-6	NA	few	CASSFLSTRQSRANVLTF	TGTGCCAGCAGTTTCCTTAGCACACGACAAAGTCGGGCCAACGTCCTGACTTTC
TRBV4-3	TRBJ1-5	NA	NA	CASSQDRWRLAQPQHF	TGCGCCAGCAGCCAAGACCGCTGGAGACTGGCTCAGCCCCAGCATTTT
TRBV7-9	TRBJ1-4	NA	NA	CASALGNPATNEKLFF	TGTGCCAGCGCCTTAGGGAACCCTGCCACTAATGAAAAACTGTTTTTT
TRBV5-1	TRBJ2-4	TRBD1	few	CASSSDRVHGIQYF	TGCGCCAGCAGCTCGGACAGGGTTCATGGCATTCAGTACTTC
TRBV6-5	TRBJ1-4	NA	NA	CASSLQARAKLFF	TGTGCCAGCAGCCTACAGGCCAGAGCAAAACTGTTTTTT
TRBV28	TRBJ1-2	NA	NA	CASRTPATGQPRGYTF	TGTGCCAGCAGAACGCCCGCGACAGGTCAACCGCGGGGCTACACCTTC
TRBV29-1	TRBJ2-3	NA	once	CSVNQGGGATDTQYF	TGCAGCGTTAACCAGGGTGGGGGGGCCACAGATACGCAGTATTTT
TRBV18	TRBJ1-3	NA	NA	CASSSRDNSGNTIYF	TGTGCCAGCTCATCTCGGGACAACTCTGGAAACACCATATATTTT
TRBV15	TRBJ1-2	NA	once	CATSRTGLGLGGYTF	TGTGCCACCAGCAGAACAGGACTTGGCCTCGGCGGCTACACCTTC
TRBV18	TRBJ2-7	TRBD2	NA	CASSPSSGGDYEQYF	TGTGCCAGCTCACCTTCTAGCGGGGGAGACTACGAGCAGTACTTC
TRBV28	TRBJ2-1	NA	NA	CASSLNRGARDNEQFF	TGTGCCAGCAGTCTAAACCGAGGGGCGAGGGACAATGAGCAGTTCTTC
TRBV7-9	TRBJ2-3	TRBD2	NA	CASSLRTSSTDTQYF	TGTGCCAGCAGCTTACGGACTAGCAGCACAGATACGCAGTATTTT
TRBV18	TRBJ1-2	NA	once	CASSTGTNYGYTF	TGTGCCAGCTCCACCGGGACAAACTATGGCTACACCTTC
TRBV7-8	TRBJ2-7	TRBD2	NA	CASSLGSGGGEQYF	TGTGCCAGCAGCTTAGGTTCCGGCGGGGGGGAGCAGTACTTC
TRBV7-3	TRBJ2-7	NA	NA	CASSLGNSYEQYF	TGTGCCAGCAGCTTGGGCAACTCCTACGAGCAGTACTTC
TRBV6-5	TRBJ2-1	NA	NA	CASSYSQVRYEQFF	TGTGCCAGCAGTTACTCCCAAGTACGTTATGAGCAGTTCTTC
TRBV6-5	TRBJ2-7	NA	NA	CASRSSTGREQYF	TGTGCCAGCAGATCCTCGACTGGACGAGAGCAGTACTTC
TRBV7-9	TRBJ2-7	TRBD1	NA	CASSLESWQGATYEQYF	TGTGCCAGCAGCTTAGAGTCTTGGCAGGGGGCGACCTACGAGCAGTACTTC